This TCR beta chain was sequenced during a study of T cell changes during pregnancy in multiple sclerosis. This clone was counted a few times. Germline V gene data show CDR1 as SGHDT and CDR2 as YYEEEE. This CDR3 has 15 amino acids. V shed 4 bases and J 4 bases; nucleotides not matched to a gene: 7. TCRdb's table, derived via immunoSEQ multiplex PCR, lists solely in-frame clones and lacks some. Here the sample spans 40,000 to 50,000 clones, 85% to 95% being singletons. The sequencing here drew on CD4+ T cells from peripheral blood mononuclear cells, taken in the third trimester of pregnancy. This chain joins TRBV5-6 and TRBJ2-1; 8 bases fit TRBD2. This TCR was recovered from a female donor with multiple sclerosis, enrolled in a pregnancy study. The CDR3 nucleotides are TGTGCCAGCAGCCCCGCGGTAGCGGGATACAATGAGCAGTTCTTC. Encoded protein: CASSPAVAGYNEQFF.